The clone carrying this T cell receptor beta chain came up many times. Its antigen is not known. This entry is derived from a study of T cell repertoires in cytomegalovirus infection. Overall study results and limits: Based on cumulative public TCR beta family frequency, carriers of CMV plus the relevant HLA were identified.

The V and J ends lost 6 bases and 3 bases respectively, with 15 bases between them. CDR3 length: 15 residues. CDR1 LNHDA and CDR2 SQIVND come from the germline V gene (reference sequence). Using its own MiXCR run on the reads, TCRdb lists one record per CDR3 protein. The profile shows nearly 650,000 distinct CDR3 sequences, roughly 24% of them singletons. This rearrangement joins TRBV19 to TRBJ2-1, with a weak D call TRBD2 (6 bases). The receptor comes from a human donor in good health (CMV status not recorded). Some clones in this sample may be carry-over from other donors' samples. Sequencing used CD8+ T cells from PBMCs. DNA for the CDR3: TGTGCCAGTAGCCCCACGCAGGACTACTACAATGAGCAGTTCTTC. Translating it yields CASSPTQDYYNEQFF.